The 14 T cell receptor beta chains given below trace back to one sample, sequenced in a study of TIL therapy for anti-PD-1-resistant metastatic lung cancer. The time point was: pre-treatment sample, taken before nivolumab and TIL therapy. Tumor tissue came from excised metastases, mostly pleural nodules or supraclavicular lymph nodes. Sequencing used immunoSEQ v3. Sequencing used immunoSEQ multiplex PCR; TCRdb keeps in-frame clones, though not all of them. This sample yields 95,000 or so clones, of which about three fifths are seen a single time; about a tenth belongs to the top ten. The starting material was tumor tissue, obtained at baseline. All receptors come from a person aged 25 to 85 with non-small cell lung cancer.

This chain joins TRBV7-3 and TRBJ2-2, with a tentative D call TRBD1 (6 bases). Germline values: CDR1 SGHTA, CDR2 FQGTGA. This CDR3 contains 17 residues. Deletions cut 0 bases from V and 7 bases from J, with 18 bases between. CDR3 amino acids: CASSLTLNTGMVGELFF. As DNA, the CDR3 is TGTGCCAGCAGCTTAACGCTAAATACAGGGATGGTCGGGGAGCTGTTTTTT. Looking up the rest from reference TRBV7-3 and TRBJ2-2 gives the full variable domain: GAGVSQTPSNKVTEKGKYVELRCDPISGHTALYWYRQSLGQGPEFLIYFQGTGAADDSGLPNDRFFAVRPEGSVSTLKIQRTERGDSAVYLCASSLTLNTGMVGELFFGEGSRLTVL.

This clone was recorded at least ten times. The chain has TRBV28 and TRBJ1-5; no reliable D call. V lost 6 bases and J 2 bases, leaving 17 bases between the germline ends. There are 16 residues in the CDR3. Germline-derived CDR1 and CDR2 are MDHEN and SYDVKM. CDR3 sequence: CASSLYGSGGNQPQHF. In nucleotides, the CDR3 is TGTGCCAGCAGCCTATACGGGTCCGGGGGCAATCAGCCCCAGCATTTT.

The V and J genes are TRBV11-3 and TRBJ1-1, with no clear D. From germline, CDR1 is SGHNT and CDR2 YENEEA. V dropped 4 bases and J dropped 0 bases, with 6 bases sitting between them. There are 13 residues in the CDR3. The CDR3, as DNA: TGTGCCAGCAGCTCTGAGATGAACACTGAAGCTTTCTTT. Residues: CASSSEMNTEAFF. Supplemented by reference TRBV11-3 and TRBJ1-1, the full variable domain reads EAGVVQSPRYKIIEKKQPVAFWCNPISGHNTLYWYLQNLGQGPELLIRYENEEAVDDSQLPKDRFSAERLKGVDSTLKIQPAELGDSAVYLCASSSEMNTEAFFGQGTRLTVV.

The V and J genes are TRBV18 and TRBJ2-1; D could derive from TRBD1 or TRBD2 (5 bases each). Trimming took 3 bases from V and 9 from J, leaving 9 bases between them. The CDR3 has 12 amino acids. CDR1 and CDR2 from the germline V gene are KGHSH and LQKENI. This chain's CDR3 is CASSPSGSEQFF. The CDR3 coding sequence is TGTGCCAGCTCACCCTCAGGGAGTGAGCAGTTCTTC. The whole variable domain, remainder taken from reference TRBV18 and TRBJ2-1, is NAGVMQNPRHLVRRRGQEARLRCSPMKGHSHVYWYRQLPEEGLKFMVYLQKENIIDESGMPKERFSAEFPKEGPSILRIQQVVRGDSAAYFCASSPSGSEQFFGPGTRLTVL.

The chain has TRBV7-3 and TRBJ2-3; 7 bases line up with TRBD2. V was clipped by 1 base and J by 0 bases; unmatched bases: 4. Germline V gene sequence: CDR1 SGHTA, CDR2 FQGTGA. This CDR3 spans 16 amino acids. CDR3: CASSLSPSGSTDTQYF. In nucleotides, the CDR3 is TGTGCCAGCAGCTTAAGTCCTAGCGGTAGCACAGATACGCAGTATTTT.

The chain recombines TRBV2 with TRBJ2-2; D unclear. This CDR3 has 13 amino acids. The germline V and J ends were trimmed by 10 bases and 3 bases, with 12 bases remaining between them. Germline V lookup: CDR1 SNHLY, CDR2 FYNNEI. CDR3 sequence reads: CANFVSDTGELFF. DNA for the CDR3: TGTGCCAACTTCGTGTCGGACACCGGGGAGCTGTTTTTT.

There are a few counts of this clone. This chain uses TRBV21-1 with TRBJ1-4; whether TRBD1, the table's D call, matches the DNA was not checked. TRBV21-1 is tagged as a pseudogene. The CDR3 totals 15 residues. CDR3 amino acids: CASSKDLQVNEKLFF. The CDR3 bases are TGTGCCAGCAGCAAAGATCTGCAGGTTAATGAAAAACTGTTTTTT.

This rearrangement joins TRBV28 to TRBJ1-2; D unresolved. From germline, CDR1 is MDHEN and CDR2 SYDVKM. Trimming took off 6 bases at V and 7 bases at J, with 12 bases between the two ends. This CDR3 comprises 12 residues. CDR3 nucleotide sequence: TGTGCCAGCAGCTTAGGAGTCCGTGGCTACACCTTC. It specifies CASSLGVRGYTF.

The sample holds one count of this clone. The chain carries TRBV29-1 and TRBJ2-3; maybe TRBD1 (6 bases). V gave up 4 bases and J gave up 0 bases, with 8 bases separating them. The CDR3 length is 13 residues. The germline CDR1 and CDR2 sequences are SQVTM and ANQGSEA. The CDR3 is CSVGGQSTDTQYF. The CDR3 DNA sequence: TGCAGCGTTGGAGGACAGAGCACAGATACGCAGTATTTT.

The rearrangement links TRBV2 to TRBJ1-2, with 7 bases fitting TRBD1. CDR1 and CDR2 from the germline V gene are SNHLY and FYNNEI. The V segment lost 2 bases and the J segment 6 bases; nucleotides outside the gene matches: 3. The CDR3 spans 13 residues. The CDR3 region is CASSEWQGDGYTF. The CDR3, as DNA: TGTGCCAGCAGTGAATGGCAGGGGGATGGCTACACCTTC.

J is TRBJ1-3 and V is TRBV21-1. TRBV21-1 corresponds to a pseudogene. The CDR3 sequence is 18 residues long. The DNA for the CDR3 is TGTGCCAGCAGCGACGAACTCACCGGGGAACGCTCTGGAAACACCATATATTTT. Amino acid sequence: CASSDELTGERSGNTIYF.

CDR3 in amino acids: CASSPRLLAGVGNEQFF. In DNA form, the CDR3 reads TGTGCCAGCAGTCCCCGCCTTCTAGCGGGAGTAGGTAATGAGCAGTTCTTC. The chain employs TRBV28 and TRBJ2-1, with TRBD2 matching 10 bases. Germline loops: CDR1 MDHEN, CDR2 SYDVKM. Trimming removed 5 bases from V and 7 bases from J; junction bases left unmatched: 14. The CDR3 loop spans 17 amino acids.

The gene calls are TRBV9 and TRBJ2-1; 8 bases agree with TRBD2. CDR1 and CDR2 from the germline V gene are SGDLS and YYNGEE. V lost 4 bases to trimming and J lost 0 bases; unmatched junction nucleotides: 3. CDR3 size: 15 residues. The CDR3 sequence is CASSLSGSSYNEQFF. The CDR3 nucleotides read TGTGCCAGCAGCCTCAGCGGGAGCTCCTACAATGAGCAGTTCTTC.

This clone was detected a few times. The J gene is TRBJ1-6, the V gene TRBV28; possibly TRBD1 for D (5 bases). The CDR3 is made up of 14 amino acids. The V end was cut by 3 bases, the J end by 12 bases, with 15 bases between. Germline lookup yields CDR1 MDHEN and CDR2 SYDVKM. The CDR3 spells CASSFGSGNKPLHF. DNA of the CDR3: TGTGCCAGCAGTTTCGGGTCAGGGAATAAACCCCTCCACTTT. Variable domain in full (rest from reference TRBV28 and TRBJ1-6): DVKVTQSSRYLVKRTGEKVFLECVQDMDHENMFWYRQDPGLGLRLIYFSYDVKMKEKGDIPEGYSVSREKKERFSLILESASTNQTSMYLCASSFGSGNKPLHFGNGTRLTVT.